Sequencing of this T cell receptor beta chain was carried out in a study of response to subunit inactivated influenza vaccine. In its sample, this clonotype was seen a few times. V was trimmed by 1 base and J by 1 base, leaving 11 bases between them. The CDR3 spans 15 residues. CDR1 SGHTA and CDR2 FQGNSA come from the germline V gene. MiXCR, applied by TCRdb to the RT-PCR reads, yields one record per CDR3 protein. The sample includes more than 550,000 distinct CDR3 sequences, roughly 10% of them seen just once. These data are also associated with another study on T cells expressing NK-cell markers. As that study records: The authors made TCR beta cDNA libraries by 5'RACE template switching. This switching added a universal primer site and UMIs. Sorted CD3+CD56+NKG2C+, CD3+CD56+NKG2C- and CD3+CD56-NKG2C+ T cells supplied TCR beta repertoires. Among the eight sequenced donors, seven tested HCMV-seropositive and one tested seronegative. NKG2C+ dominant clonotypes from 5 or 6 donors made up about 1.0-7.0% of CD8+ T cells. Leadership of the CD3+CD56-NKG2C+ fraction also belonged to these clonotypes in several donors.

The source is a man over 45 who received an inactivated influenza vaccine. This specimen consisted of PBMCs from blood, obtained on the day of vaccination. This chain links TRBV7-2 with TRBJ2-7; D is possibly TRBD2 (6 bases). The DNA for the CDR3 is TGTGCCAGCAGCTTAGGCGGGATAACATCCTACGAGCAGTACTTC. Translated, it gives CASSLGGITSYEQYF.